A single sample gave rise to the 13 T cell receptor beta chains below, sequenced in a study of radiotherapy plus CTLA-4 blockade in lung cancer. Produced via immunoSEQ multiplex PCR; TCRdb's table is partial and in-frame only. The sample has more than 95,000 clones; 78% are singletons. Sequenced material: peripheral blood, taken from a patient treated with radiotherapy plus ipilimumab. All receptors derive from a human donor with non-small cell lung cancer who had a partial response to radiotherapy plus ipilimumab.

This rearrangement joins TRBV6-1 to TRBJ1-6; unclear D gene. The CDR3 has 11 amino acids. The ends were cut back, 8 bases at V and 10 bases at J, with 9 bases in the middle. CDR1 is MNHNS and CDR2 is SASEGT in the germline V gene. CDR3 protein: CASSQSSPLHF. The CDR3 region has the DNA TGTGCCAGCTCACAGAGCTCACCCCTCCACTTT.

This clone has only a few counts. In DNA, the CDR3 is TGTGCCAGCAGCTTCGGGACAGGGGGGTACGAGCAGTACTTC. As protein: CASSFGTGGYEQYF. The chain couples TRBV5-4 to TRBJ2-7; 11 bases are a match to TRBD1. After removal of 2 bases from V and 4 bases from J, the junction contained 2 bases not matched to a gene. CDR1 and CDR2 (germline): SGHNT, YYREEE (reference sequence). The CDR3 loop spans 14 amino acids.

About this clone itself: This may arise from a read error, as a much more abundant clone is one base away. This chain connects TRBV5-6 to TRBJ1-1; unclear D gene. CDR1 and CDR2 from the germline V gene are SGHDT and YYEEEE. The CDR3 is 12 residues long. V was trimmed by 2 bases and J by 5 bases, leaving 7 bases between them. The CDR3 is CASSFGGTEAFF. The CDR3 region has the DNA TGTGCCAGCAGCTTCGGAGGGACTGAAGCTTTCTTT.

This clone was counted once. The chain joins TRBV11-1 to TRBJ2-7; a possible D gene is TRBD1 (6 bases). The CDR3 is 15 residues long. V was cut by 1 base and J by 4 bases, with 14 bases left in between. CDR1 SGHAT and CDR2 FQDESV come from the germline V gene (reference sequence). The CDR3 DNA is TGTGCCAGCAGCTTAGAACGGACAGCGGAATACGAGCAGTACTTC. Its translation: CASSLERTAEYEQYF.

CDR3 DNA: TGTGCCAGCAGTCATCCGGGACAGGGGACTGAAGCTTTCTTT. It codes for CASSHPGQGTEAFF. The chain is built from TRBV11-2 and TRBJ1-1; 10 bases agree with TRBD1. CDR1 and CDR2 from the germline V gene are SGHAT and FQNNGV. Trimming at V came to 6 bases and at J to 5 bases, leaving 6 bases not matched to a gene. CDR3 size: 14 residues.

This clone came up a few times. The genes are TRBV7-9 and TRBJ1-1, with 7 bases that match TRBD1. V dropped 5 bases and J dropped 6; count of bases not matched to a gene: 9. The CDR3 has 14 amino acids. Germline CDR1 and CDR2: SEHNR and FQNEAQ (reference sequence). The CDR3 sequence is CASSPRTGGPEAFF. The CDR3 nucleotides are TGTGCCAGCAGCCCACGGACAGGCGGTCCTGAAGCTTTCTTT.

The V and J genes are TRBV6-5 and TRBJ2-2, with D unresolved. Germline CDR1 and CDR2: MNHEY and SVGAGI. The CDR3 loop spans 12 amino acids. V lost 6 bases, J lost 4 bases, and 6 bases lay in between. The CDR3 spells CASRKRTGELFF. In DNA, the CDR3 is TGTGCCAGCAGAAAGCGCACCGGGGAGCTGTTTTTT.

A few counts support this clone. The chain combines TRBV7-2 with TRBJ2-5, with unresolved D. This CDR3 has 14 residues. Trimming removed 2 bases from V and 4 bases from J, with 11 bases in between. CDR1 SGHTA and CDR2 FQGNSA come from the germline V gene. The CDR3 sequence: CASSLSPPVETQYF. As DNA, the CDR3 is TGTGCCAGCAGCTTATCTCCCCCGGTAGAGACCCAGTACTTC.

The CDR3 loop is CASSAGGGYQETQYF. The CDR3 nucleotides read TGTGCCAGCAGCGCTGGTGGCGGGTACCAAGAGACCCAGTACTTC. The chain has TRBV9 and TRBJ2-5, with D possibly TRBD2 on 5 matching bases. Deletions cut 3 bases from V and 0 bases from J, with 12 bases between. CDR3 length: 15 amino acids. The germline V gene encodes CDR1 SGDLS and CDR2 YYNGEE.

This clone is judged medium-sized. The chain combines TRBV5-4 with TRBJ2-1; TRBD2 agrees at 13 bases. Trimming took 0 bases from V and 6 from J; bases not matched to a gene: 12. Per the germline V gene, CDR1 is SGHNT and CDR2 is YYREEE (reference sequence). The CDR3 is made up of 19 amino acids. The CDR3 bases are TGTGCCAGCAGCTTGGGGATACTAGCGGGAGGGTCCGGGGGCAATGAGCAGTTCTTC. Amino acids: CASSLGILAGGSGGNEQFF.

This chain joins TRBV7-2 and TRBJ2-1; D possibly corresponds to TRBD1 (6 bases). The CDR3 covers 15 residues. The V end lost 1 base, the J end lost 4 bases, and 11 bases lay between the germline ends. The germline V gene encodes CDR1 SGHTA and CDR2 FQGNSA. The CDR3 is CASSLGQGRYNEQFF. The CDR3 coding sequence is TGTGCCAGCAGCTTAGGGCAGGGGCGATACAATGAGCAGTTCTTC.

The genes are TRBV28 and TRBJ1-3; no clear D gene. This CDR3 contains 11 residues. Germline assignment: CDR1 MDHEN and CDR2 SYDVKM. Between the trimmed V and J ends, which lost 4 bases and 8 bases, there was a span of 6 bases. The CDR3 is CASSSVDTIYF. The CDR3 coding sequence is TGTGCCAGCAGTTCGGTAGACACCATATATTTT.

The rearrangement uses TRBV18 and TRBJ1-1; D gene uncertain. The CDR3 has 14 residues. The V gene's germline CDR1 is KGHSH and CDR2 LQKENI. V dropped 3 bases and J dropped 5 bases, with 13 bases sitting between them. The CDR3 sequence is CASSPPGGLTEAFF. The CDR3 coding sequence is TGTGCCAGCTCACCCCCGGGAGGGTTGACTGAAGCTTTCTTT. Combining the CDR3 with reference TRBV18 and TRBJ1-1 gives the whole variable domain NAGVMQNPRHLVRRRGQEARLRCSPMKGHSHVYWYRQLPEEGLKFMVYLQKENIIDESGMPKERFSAEFPKEGPSILRIQQVVRGDSAAYFCASSPPGGLTEAFFGQGTRLTVV.